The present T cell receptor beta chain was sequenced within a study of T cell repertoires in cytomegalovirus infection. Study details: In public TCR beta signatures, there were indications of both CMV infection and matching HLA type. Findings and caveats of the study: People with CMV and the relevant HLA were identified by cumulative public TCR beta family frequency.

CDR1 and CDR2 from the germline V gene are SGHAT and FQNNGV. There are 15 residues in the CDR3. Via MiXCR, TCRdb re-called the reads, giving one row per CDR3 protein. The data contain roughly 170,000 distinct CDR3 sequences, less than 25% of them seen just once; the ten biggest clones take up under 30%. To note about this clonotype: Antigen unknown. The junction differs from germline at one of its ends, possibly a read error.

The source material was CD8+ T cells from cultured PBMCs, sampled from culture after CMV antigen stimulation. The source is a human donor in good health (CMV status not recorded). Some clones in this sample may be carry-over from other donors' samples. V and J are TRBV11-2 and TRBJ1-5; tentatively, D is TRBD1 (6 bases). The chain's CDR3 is CASSLEQGRNQPQHF. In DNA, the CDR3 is TGTGCCAGCAGCCTAGAACAGGGACGCAATCAGCCCCAGCATTTT.